This TCR beta chain was captured by sequencing in a study of blood T cells in healthy people across ages (dated by TCRdb to the mid-2010s). Study-level background: In model experiments, template switching captured about one uniquely barcoded TCR beta cDNA molecule for every two T cells. Four age groups were formed from the donors: young (average approximately 16 years), middle-aged (roughly 38), aged (roughly 58) and long-lived (about 80). Age-related changes in TCR beta repertoire diversity were measured in the study by deep sequencing normalized with unique cDNA molecular identifiers. To avoid experimental bias, donors of different ages were randomly spread across the sequencing lanes. Using the same blood draw, the study looked at two additional independent replicas of 1 million unique cDNA reads for two donors, one aged 18 to 30 and the other aged 80 or older.

General findings and caveats noted by the study authors: Estimates of total diversity based on one million sequenced T cells were regarded as lower bounds and as underestimates. There was a strong correlation between observed TCR beta diversity and the percentage of naive T cells measured by flow cytometry. Compared with the aged group, more naive CD4+ T cells, fewer expanded clones and increased TCR diversity were shown by the long-lived group, suggesting age selection. Since profiling was done on bulk unsorted PBMCs, naive and antigen-experienced compartments could not be conclusively compared. Because donor CMV infection status was unknown, age-related changes in expanded clonotypes were potentially confounded. Observed TCR beta diversity per million T cells fell roughly linearly with age, and a significant reduction was already apparent by age about 36.

Library preparation was by 5' RACE. Sequencing used an Illumina HiSeq 2500. The second PCR ran for roughly 7 to 12 cycles and used a J-beta primer mix along with a sample-barcoded 5' primer. Each TCR beta cDNA molecule received a unique molecular identifier from a template-switch 5' adaptor carrying 12 random nucleotides. Each sample yielded at least 3 million CDR3-containing paired-end reads. All of the RNA was converted into first-strand cDNA using the Mint cDNA synthesis kit, with a TRBC-specific oligonucleotide serving as the primer. After uracil-DNA glycosylase treatment, a first 18-cycle PCR used universal primers M1SS and BC2_uni_R on all cDNA. The original methods were these. For normalization, 1 million high-quality reads, each with a distinct molecular identifier, were randomly selected from each sample. Instead of being binned into consensus sequences, reads with shared molecular identifiers were discarded. CDR3 identification, clonotype clustering and error correction used MiTCR with a Q25 quality threshold and the strictest error-elimination algorithm. A nonparametric unseen species model using Euler transformation provided a lower-bound estimate of total TCR beta diversity. TCRdb itself trimmed the public reads at Q25 with fastp, ran MiXCR and retained productive beta chains. Here each entry gathers all rows of one CDR3 protein and keeps the most common genes and DNA. In this record, the V and J calls reflect TCRdb's handling and not the investigators' own analysis. The sample data list 1.4 million to 1.5 million distinct CDR3 sequences, and 42% of these were observed just once. The top ten hold 7.9% of the sample.

The roughly 39 donors, aged 6 to 90 years, were systemically healthy Caucasian individuals from Russia. Each donor gave around 9 milliliters of peripheral blood, collected into EDTA-treated Vacutainer tubes. Ficoll-Paque density-gradient centrifugation was used to isolate PBMCs, with at least 6.5 million per sample. Total RNA was extracted from PBMCs with Trizol reagent, with at least 5.5 micrograms obtained per sample. For every donor, flow cytometry on a PBMC aliquot measured the percentage of naive CD45RAhigh/CD27high T cells. Of note for this clonotype: Its antigen is still unknown. The input lacks base qualities; no much larger clone sits a single base away.

The CDR3 runs 14 residues from the cysteine to the phenylalanine. Just the 42-base CDR3 DNA is kept, in frame starting at base 1. Trimmed from V: 1 base; trimmed from J: 7 bases; junction bases lacking a gene match: 2. The germline V gene (reference sequence) gives CDR1 as MNHEY and CDR2 as SMNVEV. Rearrangement joined TRBV27 to TRBJ2-7; 12 central nucleotides agree with TRBD2. The source material was blood. This clonotype was sampled from a woman aged 18-30 years in good health. The bases read TGTGCCAGCAGTTTATTTGGACTAGCGGGAGAGCAGTACTTC. Its protein product is CASSLFGLAGEQYF.